This entry lists 14 T cell receptor beta chains sequenced from one sample in a study of cytomegalovirus exposure and HLA in healthy donors. With 60 Vbeta and 13 Jbeta primers, the PCR was carried out. TCRdb's table, derived via immunoSEQ multiplex PCR, lists solely in-frame clones and lacks some. The data contain fewer than 200,000 clones, more than 85% of them singletons. The sample consisted of PBMCs. The receptors stem from a girl in the first two years of life in good health and CMV-seronegative.

The chain links TRBV7-2 to TRBJ2-1, with unresolved D. CDR1 is SGHTA, CDR2 FQGNSA, per germline. Trimming took off 5 bases at V and 2 bases at J, with 7 bases between the two ends. The CDR3 spans 13 residues. The DNA of the CDR3 is TGTGCCAGCAGCGCCTACCCCTACAATGAGCAGTTCTTC. Its protein product is CASSAYPYNEQFF.

V is TRBV4-3 and J is TRBJ1-5; the D gene is possibly TRBD1 (6 bases). The CDR3 spans 15 residues. Germline V gene sequence: CDR1 LGHNA, CDR2 YSLEER. The V gene lost 7 bases and the J gene lost 0 bases, with 13 bases spanning the gap. CDR3 amino acids: CASKDSRYSNQPQHF. In nucleotides, the CDR3 is TGCGCCAGCAAGGACAGCAGATATAGCAATCAGCCCCAGCATTTT.

This clone was observed once. The chain employs TRBV4-1 and TRBJ2-7; 9 bases line up with TRBD1. Germline V gene data show CDR1 as MGHRA and CDR2 as YSYEKL. CDR3 length: 15 amino acids. With V trimmed by 4 bases and J by 0 bases, 4 bases remained unmatched. The CDR3 DNA is TGCGCCAGCAGCCCCGGGACAGGGCGCTCCTACGAGCAGTACTTC. Translated, it gives CASSPGTGRSYEQYF.

As concerns this clone: Other DNA sequences from this sample encode an identical CDR3 as well. In DNA, the CDR3 is TGCGCCAGCAGCCAGTTAAGCTCAGGAGATACGCAGTATTTT. This sequence encodes CASSQLSSGDTQYF. The chain employs TRBV4-3 and TRBJ2-3; D is unresolved. Trimming removed 3 bases from V and 5 bases from J, with 12 bases in between. Germline V gene lookup returns CDR1 LGHNA and CDR2 YSLEER. This CDR3 region has 14 residues.

This rearrangement joins TRBV29-1 to TRBJ2-1; TRBD2 aligns across 9 bases. Germline V gene data show CDR1 as SQVTM and CDR2 as ANQGSEA. This CDR3 region has 14 residues. Trimming removed 4 bases from V and 5 bases from J; junction bases left unmatched: 6. The CDR3 loop is CSVASGELHNEQFF. CDR3 in DNA: TGCAGCGTTGCTAGCGGGGAACTTCACAATGAGCAGTTCTTC.

V gene TRBV4-2 combines with J gene TRBJ1-4; 10 nucleotides agree with TRBD1. Germline CDR1 is LGHNA and CDR2 is YNFKEQ. With 0 bases clipped from V and 3 bases from J, the junction kept 4 bases outside the gene matches. The CDR3 is 17 residues long. This CDR3 reads CASSQEGQGRSNEKLFF. As DNA, the CDR3 is TGTGCCAGCAGCCAAGAGGGACAGGGGAGATCTAATGAAAAACTGTTTTTT.

The V and J genes are TRBV4-1 and TRBJ2-3; 9 bases map to TRBD2. After removal of 0 bases from V and 6 bases from J, the junction contained 10 bases not matched to a gene. The CDR3 runs 17 residues. Germline V lookup: CDR1 MGHRA, CDR2 YSYEKL. The CDR3 spells CASSQDQRREGRDTQYF. The CDR3 nucleotides are TGCGCCAGCAGCCAAGATCAGAGGCGGGAGGGCCGCGATACGCAGTATTTT.

This chain links TRBV19 with TRBJ1-1; TRBD1 aligns across 7 bases. Germline V gene data show CDR1 as LNHDA and CDR2 as SQIVND (reference sequence). This CDR3 is 15 amino acids long. The V segment lost 8 bases and the J segment 1 base; nucleotides outside the gene matches: 10. The CDR3 nucleotides read TGTGCCAGTTTGAAGGGCAGGGGGTGGAACACTGAAGCTTTCTTT. Residues: CASLKGRGWNTEAFF.

The V and J genes are TRBV2 and TRBJ2-5; 13 positions agree with TRBD2. Germline V gene data show CDR1 as SNHLY and CDR2 as FYNNEI. The length of the CDR3 is 15 residues. The V gene end was trimmed by 6 bases and the J gene end by 5 bases; junction bases not matched to a gene: 6. For the CDR3, the DNA is TGTGCCAGCAGCGGACTAGCGGGAGTAGGGGAGACCCAGTACTTC. This translates into CASSGLAGVGETQYF.

The chain uses TRBV6-5 and TRBJ2-5; the match to TRBD2 covers 7 bases. Germline CDR1 and CDR2: MNHEY and SVGAGI. This CDR3 spans 14 amino acids. Trimming took 0 bases from V and 3 from J; bases not matched to a gene: 1. The CDR3 is CASSYSLAEETQYF. The CDR3 DNA is TGTGCCAGCAGTTACTCTCTAGCGGAAGAGACCCAGTACTTC.

This clone was observed once. The chain employs TRBV11-2 and TRBJ2-3; 8 bases fit TRBD1. J was trimmed by 5 bases and V by 5 bases; bases with no gene match: 3. The CDR3 consists of 13 residues. Per germline, CDR1 SGHAT and CDR2 FQNNGV. The CDR3 DNA is TGTGCCAGCAGCATCGGGACAGGAGATACGCAGTATTTT. Its translation is CASSIGTGDTQYF.

V usage is TRBV5-1 and J usage is TRBJ2-7; D remains unclear. CDR3 length equals 12 residues. Germline V gives CDR1 SGHRS, CDR2 YFSETQ. V lost 4 bases and J 2 bases, leaving 7 bases between the germline ends. The CDR3 loop reads CASSPSAYEQYF. The DNA for the CDR3 is TGCGCCAGCAGCCCTAGTGCCTACGAGCAGTACTTC.

V usage is TRBV10-2 and J usage is TRBJ1-6; D call uncertain. V was shortened by 5 bases and J by 11 bases, with 10 bases between the two germline ends. Germline values: CDR1 WSHSY, CDR2 SAAADI. The CDR3 sequence is 12 residues long. The DNA for the CDR3 is TGCGCCAGCAGTCGGAGCGAGGCACCCCTCCACTTT. Residues: CASSRSEAPLHF.

The chain joins TRBV7-8 to TRBJ2-7, with TRBD2 identical over 10 bases. Trimming took 5 bases from V and 5 from J; bases not matched to a gene: 24. In germline, CDR1 is SGHVS, CDR2 FQNEAQ. The CDR3 loop spans 20 amino acids. CDR3 bases: TGTGCCAGCAGCCAACTGCCGGGACTAGCGCCCCAAATAAACCTAAACGAGCAGTACTTC. Protein sequence: CASSQLPGLAPQINLNEQYF. Complete variable domain (other parts from reference TRBV7-8 and TRBJ2-7): GAGVSQSPRYKVAKRGQDVALRCDPISGHVSLFWYQQALGQGPEFLTYFQNEAQLDKSGLPSDRFFAERPEGSVSTLKIQRTQQEDSAVYLCASSQLPGLAPQINLNEQYFGPGTRLTVT.